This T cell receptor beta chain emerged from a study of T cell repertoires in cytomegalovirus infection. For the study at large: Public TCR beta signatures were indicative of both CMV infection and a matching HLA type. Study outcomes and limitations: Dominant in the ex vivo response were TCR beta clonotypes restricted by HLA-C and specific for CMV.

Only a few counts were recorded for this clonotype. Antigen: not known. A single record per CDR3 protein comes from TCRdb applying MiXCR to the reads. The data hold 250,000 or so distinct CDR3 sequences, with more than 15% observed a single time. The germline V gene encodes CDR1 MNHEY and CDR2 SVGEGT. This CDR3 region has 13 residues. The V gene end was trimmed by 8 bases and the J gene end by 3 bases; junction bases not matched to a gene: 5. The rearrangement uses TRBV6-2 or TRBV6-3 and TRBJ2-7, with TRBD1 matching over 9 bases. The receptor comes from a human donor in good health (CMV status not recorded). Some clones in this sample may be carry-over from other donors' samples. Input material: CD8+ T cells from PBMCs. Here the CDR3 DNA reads TGTGCCAGCCAAGGACAGGGGCGCTACGAGCAGTACTTC. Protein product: CASQGQGRYEQYF.